This is a list of T cell receptor beta chains from one sample in a study of CD8 T cells in Susac syndrome. TCRdb reprocessed the immunoSEQ multiplex PCR reads via MiXCR and lists one record per CDR3 protein. This table has approximately 210,000 distinct CDR3 sequences, approximately 94% appearing once. Sequencing was carried out using CD4+ T cells from PBMCs. These receptors were collected from a human donor with Susac syndrome. CDR3s include the opening cysteine and the closing phenylalanine or tryptophan. D genes are given only for firm matches. For some rows the clone size is stated as once, few or many, or as a class when expanded; others skip it.

D,length,size,V,J,DNA,CDR3
NA,13,NA,TRBV15,TRBJ2-2,TGTGCCACCGGGGGGCCGAACACCGGGGAGCTGTTTTTT,CATGGPNTGELFF
TRBD1,17,NA,TRBV6-5,TRBJ2-4,TGTGCCAGCAGTTACTCGAGGACAGGGCTAGCCAAAAACATTCAGTACTTC,CASSYSRTGLAKNIQYF
NA,14,NA,TRBV27,TRBJ1-5,TGTGCCAGCAGTTTGGACGGCCCTCATCAGCCCCAGCATTTT,CASSLDGPHQPQHF
TRBD2,14,NA,TRBV12-3/TRBV12-4,TRBJ2-1,TGTGCCAGCAGTTCGGTAGCGGGGGACAATGAGCAGTTCTTC,CASSSVAGDNEQFF
NA,12,NA,TRBV30,TRBJ2-1,TGTGCCTGGAGTGCCAGTTACAATGAGCAGTTCTTC,CAWSASYNEQFF
TRBD1,16,NA,TRBV20-1,TRBJ2-5,TGCAGTGCTAGAGATGACCGCGGGCAGGGGGAAGAGACCCAGTACTTC,CSARDDRGQGEETQYF
TRBD1,18,NA,TRBV9,TRBJ2-6,TGTGCCAGCGGTCGGGACAGCAACCCATTCTCTGGGGCCAACGTCCTGACTTTC,CASGRDSNPFSGANVLTF
TRBD1,15,NA,TRBV7-2,TRBJ1-4,TGTGCCAGCAGTGGCCGGACAGGCGTTAATGAAAAACTGTTTTTT,CASSGRTGVNEKLFF
NA,14,once,TRBV6-2/TRBV6-3,TRBJ2-1,TGTGCCAGCTTACAGGGGGGGGCCTACAATGAGCAGTTCTTC,CASLQGGAYNEQFF
NA,14,NA,TRBV5-1,TRBJ2-3,TGCGCCAGCAGCCCAAACACTAGGACAGATACGCAGTATTTT,CASSPNTRTDTQYF
TRBD1,18,NA,TRBV7-2,TRBJ1-2,TGTGCCAGCAGCTTAGGCACTCGTGGGACAGGGGCCAACTATGGCTACACCTTC,CASSLGTRGTGANYGYTF
TRBD1,14,NA,TRBV30,TRBJ2-2,TGTGCCTGGATCCGGACAGGGGACCACGGGGAGCTGTTTTTT,CAWIRTGDHGELFF
NA,12,once,TRBV11-3,TRBJ2-1,TGTGCCAGCAGCTATGCAGGGAATGAGCAGTTCTTC,CASSYAGNEQFF
TRBD1,16,NA,TRBV20-1,TRBJ1-2,TGCAGTGCTAGAGATCTGGGAGACAGGGGGGACTATGGCTACACCTTC,CSARDLGDRGDYGYTF
NA,14,few,TRBV7-2,TRBJ1-5,TGTGCCAGCAGCCAGGACAGAGAGAATCAGCCCCAGCATTTT,CASSQDRENQPQHF
NA,15,NA,TRBV12-3/TRBV12-4,TRBJ1-2,TGTGCCAGCAGGCTGGTGGGGGGGCGCGGTCATGGCTACACCTTC,CASRLVGGRGHGYTF
NA,19,NA,TRBV20-1,TRBJ2-3,TGCAGTGCTAGAGGGACATGGACGACTGAAGAGACTAGCACAGATACGCAGTATTTT,CSARGTWTTEETSTDTQYF